Listed here are 5 T cell receptor beta chains from one sample, sequenced in a study of CD8 T cells in ankylosing spondylitis. TCRdb itself ran the 5' RACE reads through MiXCR, one entry per CDR3 protein. The sample shows roughly 180,000 distinct CDR3 sequences, roughly 10% of them seen only once. The material sequenced was blood, either unsorted or a sorted T cell fraction (not recorded which). The receptor set was obtained from a female donor with ankylosing spondylitis or in good health (not recorded which).

The J gene is TRBJ2-7, the V gene TRBV20-1, with D perhaps matching TRBD1 (6 bases). Germline CDR1 DFQATT, CDR2 SNEGSKA (reference sequence). V was pared by 0 bases and J by 3 bases, with 18 bases between. The CDR3 length is 16 residues. The CDR3, as DNA: TGCAGTGCTAGAGACAGGGGCAGCGAGGGGGTCTACGAGCAGTACTTC. It encodes CSARDRGSEGVYEQYF.

V usage is TRBV15 and J usage is TRBJ2-2; D possibly corresponds to TRBD1 (6 bases). V was shortened by 2 bases and J by 12 bases, with 16 bases between the two germline ends. This CDR3 comprises 14 residues. Looked up from germline, CDR1 is LNHNV and CDR2 is YYDKDF (reference sequence). Written as DNA, the CDR3 is TGTGCCACCAGCAGATCGGACAGTCTAACTCAGCTGTTTTTT. Amino acid sequence: CATSRSDSLTQLFF.

The V call is TRBV27, the J call TRBJ1-1, with a possible D match to TRBD1 (5 bases). Looked up from germline, CDR1 is MNHEY and CDR2 is SMNVEV (reference sequence). V was clipped by 5 bases and J by 4 bases, with 8 bases between them. This CDR3 is built from 12 residues. Here the CDR3 reads CASSAGPTEAFF. In DNA, the CDR3 is TGTGCCAGCAGTGCGGGGCCCACTGAAGCTTTCTTT.

This clonotype was counted a few times. The chain combines TRBV6-2 or TRBV6-3 with TRBJ2-7; D perhaps matches TRBD1 (6 bases). Germline CDR1 MNHEY, CDR2 SVGEGT. The CDR3 sequence is 13 residues long. The V end was cut by 3 bases, the J end by 7 bases, with 13 bases between. The CDR3 is CASSYGGLREQYF. The CDR3 nucleotides are TGTGCCAGCAGTTATGGGGGCCTCCGGGAGCAGTACTTC.

This clonotype appeared a few times. The CDR3: CASSQGSAMNTEAFF. The CDR3 DNA follows: TGCGCCAGCAGCCAAGGGTCTGCGATGAACACTGAAGCTTTCTTT. The chain uses TRBV4-3 and TRBJ1-1; D unresolved. The germline CDR1 and CDR2 sequences are LGHNA and YSLEER. The CDR3 is 15 residues long. V was clipped by 1 base and J by 0 bases, with 9 bases between them.